The 23 T cell receptor beta chains reported below all come from one sample, sequenced in a study of molecular identifiers for immune sequencing clone quantification. TCRdb re-called the PCR reads through MiXCR, storing one row per CDR3 protein. The sample carries 65,000 or so distinct CDR3 sequences, approximately 17% recorded once. The sequenced sample was naive CD8+ T cells from blood, with Jurkat cell RNA spiked in. As to subset: FACS-sorted CD8+CD4-CCR7+CD45RA+ naive T cells. Every receptor here comes from a human donor in good health. Some libraries in this study had Jurkat cell RNA spiked in.

In this sample, this clonotype turned up many times. This chain uses TRBV4-1 with TRBJ2-7, with 9 bases that match TRBD2. Trimming cost V 2 bases and J 0 bases; bases outside gene matches: 5. The germline V gene has CDR1 MGHRA and CDR2 YSYEKL. This CDR3 comprises 16 residues. CDR3 sequence reads: CASSQYAGGSSYEQYF. Written as DNA, the CDR3 is TGCGCCAGCAGCCAATACGCGGGGGGGAGCTCCTACGAGCAGTACTTC.

This clonotype was seen ten or more times. This chain links TRBV27 with TRBJ1-4; 11 bases fit TRBD1. CDR1 and CDR2 from the germline V gene are MNHEY and SMNVEV (reference sequence). The CDR3 spans 14 residues. V trimming: 4 bases; J trimming: 7 bases; junction bases outside the gene matches: 2. CDR3 nucleotide sequence: TGTGCCAGCAGTTCCGGGACAGGGGGTGAAAAACTGTTTTTT. Translating gives CASSSGTGGEKLFF.

This clonotype was counted only a few times. The chain recombines TRBV3-1 with TRBJ2-1; D gene uncertain. The V gene lost 8 bases and the J gene lost 9 bases, with 14 bases spanning the gap. The CDR3 runs to 12 residues. Germline CDR1 reads LGHDT; CDR2 reads YNNKEL (reference sequence). CDR3 region: CASSGPAIEQFF. The CDR3 DNA sequence: TGTGCCAGCTCGGGCCCGGCCATTGAGCAGTTCTTC.

This clonotype was seen repeatedly, ten times or more. The rearrangement joins TRBV28 to TRBJ2-5; 9 positions agree with TRBD1. This CDR3 has 16 residues. Trimming took 4 bases from V and 3 from J; bases not matched to a gene: 9. Germline CDR1 MDHEN, CDR2 SYDVKM. CDR3 protein: CASSSDRGSKEETQYF. CDR3 DNA: TGTGCCAGCAGTTCGGACAGGGGATCTAAGGAAGAGACCCAGTACTTC.

This clonotype has a handful of counts. Possible read error: a much larger clone is one base away. J is TRBJ2-4 and V is TRBV6-1, with D possibly being TRBD2 (5 bases). This CDR3 is built from 18 residues. The germline V gene encodes CDR1 MNHNS and CDR2 SASEGT. The CDR3 sequence is CARSEASIGSPSGYIQYF. The CDR3 DNA follows: TGTGCCAGAAGTGAAGCGTCAATCGGCTCTCCTTCGGGGTACATTCAGTACTTC.

There are many counts of this clonotype. This chain's CDR3 is CASSKWDTAYEQYF. As DNA, the CDR3 is TGTGCCAGCAGCAAATGGGACACAGCCTACGAGCAGTACTTC. The chain combines TRBV7-9 with TRBJ2-7, with D maybe TRBD1 (6 bases). CDR1 is SEHNR, CDR2 FQNEAQ, per germline (reference sequence). With 5 bases removed from V and 2 bases from J, the gap between germline ends came to 13 bases. The length of the CDR3 is 14 residues.

This clonotype was counted ten times or more. The chain is built from TRBV7-6 and TRBJ2-3; a possible D gene is TRBD1 (6 bases). Germline V lookup: CDR1 SGHVS, CDR2 FNYEAQ. The CDR3 is 14 residues long. V lost 2 bases, J lost 3 bases, and 9 bases lay in between. Here the CDR3 reads CASSLMGATDTQYF. DNA for the CDR3: TGTGCCAGCAGCTTAATGGGGGCAACAGATACGCAGTATTTT.

The CDR3 bases are TGTGCCAGCAGATCCCCACGACTAGCGGGAGGTGAGCAGTTCTTC. Its translation is CASRSPRLAGGEQFF. This rearrangement joins TRBV27 to TRBJ2-1, with TRBD2 identical over 13 bases. From germline, CDR1 is MNHEY and CDR2 SMNVEV (reference sequence). V lost 6 bases to trimming and J lost 9 bases; unmatched junction nucleotides: 8. This CDR3 has 15 amino acids.

In the case of this clonotype: This sequence may be a read error, since a much larger clone differs from it by one base. The CDR3 region has the DNA TGTGCCAGCAGCGTATTCGCCTACAATGAGCAGTTCTTC. Translated: CASSVFAYNEQFF. The rearrangement joins TRBV9 to TRBJ2-1; unclear D gene. The ends were cut back, 1 base at V and 2 bases at J, with 4 bases in the middle. The CDR3 runs 13 residues. CDR1 SGDLS and CDR2 YYNGEE come from the germline V gene.

This clonotype appeared many times. The chain carries TRBV30 and TRBJ2-7; D uncertain. Germline CDR1 is GTSNPN and CDR2 is SVGIG (reference sequence). This CDR3 contains 11 residues. V lost 1 base and J 3 bases, leaving 4 bases between the germline ends. CDR3 DNA sequence: TGTGCCTGGAGTGACGGCTACGAGCAGTACTTC. The encoded protein is CAWSDGYEQYF.

This clonotype was seen ten or more times. The rearrangement links TRBV5-1 to TRBJ2-7; 9 nucleotides agree with TRBD2. Germline-derived CDR1 and CDR2 are SGHRS and YFSETQ. V dropped 1 base and J dropped 1; count of bases not matched to a gene: 6. CDR3 size: 16 residues. The DNA for the CDR3 is TGCGCCAGCAGCTTGATTAGCGGGAGTCCTTCCTACGAGCAGTACTTC. Its translation: CASSLISGSPSYEQYF.

Concerning this clonotype: It may be a read error: a sequence one base away is much more abundant. The DNA is omitted, as the CDR3 cannot be located on it reliably, and the CDR3 follows TCRdb's listing. The chain employs TRBV11-2 and TRBJ2-1; no DNA check was done on the table's D call, TRBD1. Germline CDR1 and CDR2: SGHAT and FQNNGV. Including both end residues, the CDR3 is 14 amino acids long. CDR3 in amino acids: CASSLVGDGNELFF.

This clonotype was seen ten or more times. The CDR3 DNA is TGTGCCAGCAGCTTAGAGAGAAGCAAGGGGCAGCCCCAGCATTTT. Protein sequence: CASSLERSKGQPQHF. The chain has TRBV7-7 and TRBJ1-5; a possible D gene is TRBD1 (5 bases). Per germline, CDR1 SSHAT and CDR2 FNYEAQ (reference sequence). This CDR3 has 15 amino acids. V lost 1 base to trimming and J lost 7 bases, with 14 bases between them.

This clonotype came up many times. The rearrangement links TRBV7-9 to TRBJ1-1; D is undetermined. Deletions cut 2 bases from V and 6 bases from J, with 4 bases between. Germline lookup yields CDR1 SEHNR and CDR2 FQNEAQ (reference sequence). The length of the CDR3 is 11 residues. The CDR3 protein is CASSLFPEAFF. CDR3 bases: TGTGCCAGCAGCTTATTCCCTGAAGCTTTCTTT. Using reference TRBV7-9 and TRBJ1-1 for the parts outside the CDR3, the full variable domain is DTGVSQNPRHKITKRGQNVTFRCDPISEHNRLYWYRQTLGQGPEFLTYFQNEAQLEKSRLLSDRFSAERPKGSFSTLEIQRTEQGDSAMYLCASSLFPEAFFGQGTRLTVV.

This clonotype came up many times. The chain employs TRBV20-1 and TRBJ1-1; 7 positions agree with TRBD1. The V and J ends lost 4 bases and 0 bases, in that order; junction bases with no gene match: 2. Germline V gene sequence: CDR1 DFQATT, CDR2 SNEGSKA (reference sequence). This CDR3 is built from 13 residues. The CDR3 loop reads CSAKTGLNTEAFF. The CDR3 coding sequence is TGCAGTGCTAAGACAGGGCTGAACACTGAAGCTTTCTTT.

This clonotype was seen repeatedly, ten times or more. V and J are TRBV24-1 and TRBJ2-3; TRBD2 aligns across 9 bases. This CDR3 comprises 20 residues. Germline V lookup: CDR1 KGHDR, CDR2 SFDVKD. With 3 bases clipped from V and 3 bases from J, the junction kept 18 bases outside the gene matches. The CDR3 DNA reads as TGTGCCACCAGTGATCCTTCGGGCTGGCGGGAGGGCCGTAGGACAGATACGCAGTATTTT. Protein: CATSDPSGWREGRRTDTQYF.

This clonotype ranks as medium-sized. V usage is TRBV4-2 and J usage is TRBJ2-3; the match to TRBD2 covers 8 bases. This CDR3 region has 21 residues. Germline values: CDR1 LGHNA, CDR2 YNFKEQ. V shed 0 bases and J 4 bases; nucleotides not matched to a gene: 21. CDR3 nucleotides: TGTGCCAGCAGCCAAGATGCCGGGTTCCGGGAGGGCCTGGGGGTGGCAGATACGCAGTATTTT. Its protein is CASSQDAGFREGLGVADTQYF.

This clonotype was detected a few times. The gene calls are TRBV5-6 and TRBJ1-1; TRBD1 might be the D (5 bases). Trimming stripped 4 bases from V and 0 bases from J, with 16 bases between. CDR3 length: 16 residues. CDR1 is SGHDT and CDR2 is YYEEEE in the germline V gene. In DNA form, the CDR3 reads TGTGCCAGCAGCATAAGGGGAGGAGTAATGAACACTGAAGCTTTCTTT. Amino acids: CASSIRGGVMNTEAFF.

Many counts were recorded for this clonotype. This chain uses TRBV28 with TRBJ2-2, with 7 bases aligning to TRBD1. Germline V gene data show CDR1 as MDHEN and CDR2 as SYDVKM. This CDR3 spans 13 amino acids. Unmatched junction bases numbered 3, after V lost 5 bases and J lost 6 bases. Here the CDR3 reads CASSTTGAGELFF. CDR3 DNA: TGTGCCAGCAGTACTACAGGGGCCGGGGAGCTGTTTTTT.

This clonotype was picked up many times. V gene TRBV27 combines with J gene TRBJ2-7; 7 nucleotides match TRBD2. Germline CDR1 is MNHEY and CDR2 is SMNVEV (reference sequence). The CDR3 sequence is 14 residues long. The V and J ends lost 6 bases and 4 bases, in that order; junction bases with no gene match: 9. The CDR3 loop is CASRRGGAGYEQYF. The DNA for the CDR3 is TGTGCCAGCAGGCGGGGAGGGGCAGGGTACGAGCAGTACTTC.

This clonotype was picked up many times. The rearrangement joins TRBV7-3 to TRBJ2-1; the D gene is possibly TRBD2 (6 bases). The CDR3 contains 14 residues. V gave up 5 bases and J gave up 6 bases, with 14 bases separating them. Germline V CDR1 and CDR2: SGHTA, FQGTGA. The CDR3 loop reads CASSPTPGSNEQFF. DNA for the CDR3: TGTGCCAGCAGCCCCACCCCCGGGAGCAATGAGCAGTTCTTC.

Many counts were recorded for this clonotype. The chain employs TRBV12-3 or TRBV12-4 and TRBJ2-3; D is unresolved. The length of the CDR3 is 14 residues. V lost 1 base to trimming and J lost 3 bases, with 8 bases between them. Here the CDR3 reads CASSLGRVTDTQYF. In DNA, the CDR3 is TGTGCCAGCAGTTTAGGAAGAGTTACAGATACGCAGTATTTT.

This clonotype was counted ten times or more. The CDR3 DNA sequence: TGCAGTGCCCCGGGACTAGCGGGAGCAGATACGCAGTATTTT. It is translated as CSAPGLAGADTQYF. The rearrangement links TRBV20-1 to TRBJ2-3; 14 nucleotides align to TRBD2. The germline CDR1 and CDR2 sequences are DFQATT and SNEGSKA (reference sequence). The CDR3 length is 14 residues. Trimming removed 6 bases from V and 4 bases from J; junction bases left unmatched: 3.